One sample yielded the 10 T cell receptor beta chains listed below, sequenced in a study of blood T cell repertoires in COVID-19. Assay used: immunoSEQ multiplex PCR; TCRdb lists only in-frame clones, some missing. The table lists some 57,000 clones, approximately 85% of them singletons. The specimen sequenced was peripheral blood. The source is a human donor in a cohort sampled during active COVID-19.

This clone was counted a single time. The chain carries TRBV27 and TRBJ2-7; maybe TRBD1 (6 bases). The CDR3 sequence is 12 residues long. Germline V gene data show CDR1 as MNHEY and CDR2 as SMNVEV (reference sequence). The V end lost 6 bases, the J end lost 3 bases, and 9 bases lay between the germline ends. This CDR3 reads CASRTGYYEQYF. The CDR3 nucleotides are TGTGCCAGCAGGACAGGTTACTACGAGCAGTACTTC.

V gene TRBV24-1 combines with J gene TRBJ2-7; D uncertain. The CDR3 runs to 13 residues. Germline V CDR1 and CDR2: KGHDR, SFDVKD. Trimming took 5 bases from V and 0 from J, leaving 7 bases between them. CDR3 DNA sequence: TGTGCCACCAGTGCCCCTTTCTCCTACGAGCAGTACTTC. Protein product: CATSAPFSYEQYF.

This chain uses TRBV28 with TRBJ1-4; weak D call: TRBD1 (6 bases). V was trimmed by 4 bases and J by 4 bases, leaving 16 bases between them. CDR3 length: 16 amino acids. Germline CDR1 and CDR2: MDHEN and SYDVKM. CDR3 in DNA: TGTGCCAGCAGTTCGGCTACGGACAGATTTAATGAAAAACTGTTTTTT. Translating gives CASSSATDRFNEKLFF.

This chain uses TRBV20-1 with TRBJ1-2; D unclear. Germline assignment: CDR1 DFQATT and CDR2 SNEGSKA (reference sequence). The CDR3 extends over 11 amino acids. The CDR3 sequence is CISGGPDGYTF. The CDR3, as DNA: TGCATTTCGGGAGGACCTGATGGCTACACCTTC.

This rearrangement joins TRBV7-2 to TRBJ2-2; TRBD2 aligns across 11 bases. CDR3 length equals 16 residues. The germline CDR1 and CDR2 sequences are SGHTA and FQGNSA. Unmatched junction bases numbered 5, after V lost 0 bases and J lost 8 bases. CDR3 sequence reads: CASSLASGRAGGELFF. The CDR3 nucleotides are TGTGCCAGCAGCTTAGCTAGCGGGAGGGCCGGAGGGGAGCTGTTTTTT. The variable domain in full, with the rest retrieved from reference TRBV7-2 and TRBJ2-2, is GAGVSQSPSNKVTEKGKDVELRCDPISGHTALYWYRQSLGQGLEFLIYFQGNSAPDKSGLPSDRFSAERTGGSVSTLTIQRTQQEDSAVYLCASSLASGRAGGELFFGEGSRLTVL.

The CDR3 region is CASSGLDRGLREQYF. Written as DNA, the CDR3 is TGTGCCAGCAGCGGACTGGACAGGGGGCTACGCGAGCAGTACTTC. The chain links TRBV7-9 to TRBJ2-7; 11 nucleotides align to TRBD1. Germline assignment: CDR1 SEHNR and CDR2 FQNEAQ (reference sequence). The V gene end was trimmed by 5 bases and the J gene end by 6 bases; junction bases not matched to a gene: 9. This CDR3 is 15 amino acids long.

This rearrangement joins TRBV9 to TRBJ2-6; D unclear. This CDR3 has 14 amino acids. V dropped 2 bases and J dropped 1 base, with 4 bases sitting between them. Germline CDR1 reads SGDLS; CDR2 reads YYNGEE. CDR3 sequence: CASSVMSGANVLTF. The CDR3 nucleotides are TGTGCCAGCAGCGTCATGTCTGGGGCCAACGTCCTGACTTTC.

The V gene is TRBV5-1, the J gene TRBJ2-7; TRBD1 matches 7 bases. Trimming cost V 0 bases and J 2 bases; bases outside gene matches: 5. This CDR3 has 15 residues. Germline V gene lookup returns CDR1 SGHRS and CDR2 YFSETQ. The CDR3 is CASSLVPDRAYEQYF. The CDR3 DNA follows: TGCGCCAGCAGCTTGGTTCCTGACAGGGCCTACGAGCAGTACTTC.

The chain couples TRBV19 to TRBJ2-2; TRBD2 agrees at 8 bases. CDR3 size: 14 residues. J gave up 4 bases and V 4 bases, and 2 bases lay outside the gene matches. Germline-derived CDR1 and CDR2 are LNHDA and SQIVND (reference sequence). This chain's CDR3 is CASSTGTSTGELFF. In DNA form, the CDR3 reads TGTGCCAGTAGTACCGGGACTAGCACCGGGGAGCTGTTTTTT.

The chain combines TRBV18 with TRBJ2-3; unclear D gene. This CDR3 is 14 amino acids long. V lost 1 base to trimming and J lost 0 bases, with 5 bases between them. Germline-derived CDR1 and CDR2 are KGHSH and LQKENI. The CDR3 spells CASSPQLSTDTQYF. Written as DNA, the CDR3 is TGTGCCAGCTCACCACAACTTAGCACAGATACGCAGTATTTT.